This T cell receptor (beta chain) is drawn from a study of blood T cell repertoires in COVID-19. Using immunoSEQ multiplex PCR, the repertoire was profiled, and TCRdb retains in-frame clones only, with some absent. The sample shows some 78,000 clones, around 84% of them seen only once. The origin of this receptor is a man aged 50 to 60 with acute or convalescent COVID-19. The sequenced sample was peripheral blood.

CDR3 protein: CASSLGNTIYF. Written as DNA, the CDR3 is TGTGCCAGCAGCCTCGGAAACACCATATATTTT. This chain joins TRBV7-6 and TRBJ1-3, with no clear D. There are 11 residues in the CDR3. V was trimmed by 5 bases and J by 4 bases, leaving 3 bases between them. The germline CDR1 and CDR2 sequences are SGHVS and FNYEAQ.